The TCR beta chain described here comes from a study of Ad26.COV2.S vaccination and SARS-CoV-2 variants. Treatment noted: some 20 received Ad26.COV2.S at low or high dose, single or two shots; 5 received placebo; per-sample allocation not given. On day 63 after the first injection, vaccine and placebo recipients gave samples. An Ad26 vector was used to express Wuhan-strain SARS-CoV-2 spike as the vaccine. With regard to this clone: Its antigen is unidentified.

Study conclusions and caveats: A substantial breadth of spike-specific CD8+ and CD4+ T cell responses after vaccination has been reported. Vaccine and placebo recipients had similar non-spike TCR breadth. Relative to placebo recipients, vaccine recipients exhibited elevated spike-specific TCR breadth.

Generated by immunoSEQ multiplex PCR, the TCRdb table keeps only in-frame clones and is missing some. The table shows hundreds of thousands of clones, with more than 75% occurring only once. The CDR3 spans 15 residues. CDR1 is ENHRY and CDR2 is SYGVKD in the germline V gene. The V gene lost 0 bases and the J gene lost 3 bases, with 11 bases spanning the gap. This sample comprised peripheral blood, obtained in a trial of Ad26.COV2.S vaccine versus placebo. This chain uses TRBV10-3 with TRBJ1-1; D gene uncertain. This TCR was recovered from a person between 18 and 60 years old who received the Ad26.COV2.S COVID-19 vaccine or a placebo. The CDR3 region is CAISESAPPDTEAFF. For the CDR3, the DNA is TGTGCCATCAGTGAGTCAGCCCCACCAGACACTGAAGCTTTCTTT.